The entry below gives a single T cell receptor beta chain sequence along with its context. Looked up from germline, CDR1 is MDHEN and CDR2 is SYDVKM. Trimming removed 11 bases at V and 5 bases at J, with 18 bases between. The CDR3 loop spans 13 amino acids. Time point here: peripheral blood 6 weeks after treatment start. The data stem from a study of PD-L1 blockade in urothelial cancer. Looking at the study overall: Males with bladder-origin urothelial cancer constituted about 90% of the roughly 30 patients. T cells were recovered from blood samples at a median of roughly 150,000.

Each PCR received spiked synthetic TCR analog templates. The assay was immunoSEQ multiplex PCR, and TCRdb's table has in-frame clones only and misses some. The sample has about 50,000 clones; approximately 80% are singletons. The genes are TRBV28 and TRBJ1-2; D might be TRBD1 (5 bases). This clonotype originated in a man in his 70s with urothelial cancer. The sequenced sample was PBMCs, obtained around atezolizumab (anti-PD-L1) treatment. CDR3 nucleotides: TGTGCCGGCGGGGGTCCCTCCTTTTATGGCTACACCTTC. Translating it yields CAGGGPSFYGYTF.